This entry lists 6 T cell receptor beta chains sequenced from one sample in a study of T cell responses to AZD1222 COVID-19 vaccine (dated by TCRdb to about 2021). The time point label corresponds to: about 28 days (+/-7) after the second vaccine dose. Library preparation was by the immunoSEQ multiplex PCR assay. This immuneACCESS table, as held by TCRdb, lists in-frame sequences with V and J called but not all clones. Of the missing ones, under half trace to an unresolved V gene in checked studies; the others have no known cause. Present in this sample are 150,000 to 200,000 clones, approximately 89% of which were seen just once. The leading ten clones occupy approximately 1.7% of the sample. The starting material was peripheral blood, obtained 28 days after the second AZD1222 dose. These receptors originate from an adult who received the AZD1222 COVID-19 vaccine.

This clone was detected once. This chain uses TRBV5-1 with TRBJ2-3; a weak D match, TRBD1 (6 bases). V shed 3 bases and J shed 4 bases, with 9 bases lying between them. CDR1 is SGHRS and CDR2 is YFSETQ in the germline V gene. This CDR3 spans 13 amino acids. The CDR3 sequence: CASSSKGADTQYF. The CDR3 DNA reads TGCGCCAGCAGCTCCAAGGGGGCAGATACGCAGTATTTT. The whole variable domain, filled in from reference TRBV5-1 and TRBJ2-3, reads KAGVTQTPRYLIKTRGQQVTLSCSPISGHRSVSWYQQTPGQGLQFLFEYFSETQRNKGNFPGRFSGRQFSNSRSEMNVSTLELGDSALYLCASSSKGADTQYFGPGTRLTVL.

The chain uses TRBV28 and TRBJ2-1; 9 bases map to TRBD2. The junction had 12 bases not matched to a gene; V was cut back by 7 bases and J by 5 bases. This CDR3 has 16 residues. Germline CDR1 MDHEN, CDR2 SYDVKM. The CDR3 DNA is TGTGCCAGCACTATAGCGGGAGCCGGCTTAGACAATGAGCAGTTCTTC. The encoded protein is CASTIAGAGLDNEQFF.

This clone was observed a few times. V and J are TRBV27 and TRBJ2-3; D possibly matches TRBD1 or TRBD2 (5 bases each). V lost 6 bases and J lost 6, with 16 bases in between. The CDR3 has 14 residues. CDR1 and CDR2 from the germline V gene are MNHEY and SMNVEV (reference sequence). The CDR3 region is CASSTGTHGDTQYF. For the CDR3, the DNA is TGTGCCAGCAGCACCGGGACCCATGGGGATACGCAGTATTTT.

The rearrangement uses TRBV7-8 and TRBJ1-6, with D hard to call. Trimming took 5 bases from V and 7 from J, leaving 9 bases between them. CDR1 SGHVS and CDR2 FQNEAQ come from the germline V gene. This CDR3 contains 13 residues. The CDR3 region has the DNA TGTGCCAGCAGCCAAAGTGAAAATTCACCCCTCCACTTT. It specifies CASSQSENSPLHF.

The chain couples TRBV7-3 to TRBJ2-1; 11 nucleotides match TRBD2. The V gene end was trimmed by 2 bases and the J gene end by 6 bases; junction bases not matched to a gene: 3. The CDR3 loop spans 15 amino acids. CDR1 and CDR2 (germline): SGHTA, FQGTGA. The CDR3 reads CASSLGTSGPNEQFF. In DNA, the CDR3 is TGTGCCAGCAGCTTAGGGACTAGCGGACCCAATGAGCAGTTCTTC.

The chain combines TRBV15 with TRBJ2-1, with 9 bases aligning to TRBD2. The V segment lost 1 base and the J segment 3 bases; nucleotides outside the gene matches: 4. The CDR3 sequence is 16 residues long. CDR1 and CDR2 (germline): LNHNV, YYDKDF (reference sequence). The DNA for the CDR3 is TGTGCCACCAGCAGAGCCCGCGGGGGGGGCTACAATGAGCAGTTCTTC. Its protein product is CATSRARGGGYNEQFF. Combining the CDR3 with reference TRBV15 and TRBJ2-1 gives the whole variable domain DAMVIQNPRYQVTQFGKPVTLSCSQTLNHNVMYWYQQKSSQAPKLLFHYYDKDFNNEADTPDNFQSRRPNTSFCFLDIRSPGLGDTAMYLCATSRARGGGYNEQFFGPGTRLTVL.